This TCR beta chain originates from a study of T cell responses to AZD1222 COVID-19 vaccine. Germline V CDR1 and CDR2: KGHSH, LQKENI. The CDR3 totals 12 residues. Trimming took off 1 base at V and 7 bases at J, with 8 bases between the two ends. The data were produced by immunoSEQ multiplex PCR, yet TCRdb's version contains in-frame clones alone and is incomplete. Altogether over 100,000 clones are present, 86% being singletons, with the ten largest covering roughly an eighth. The receptor comes from an adult in good health. The sequencing used peripheral blood, collected on day 0 of AZD1222 vaccination. The chain carries TRBV18 and TRBJ2-7; D is perhaps TRBD1 (5 bases). The CDR3 sequence is CASSPLQGEQYF. CDR3 nucleotides: TGTGCCAGCTCACCACTTCAGGGAGAGCAGTACTTC.